Listed below are T cell receptor beta chains from one sample, sequenced in a study of shared clonotypes between healthy human individuals. Libraries were prepared by immunoSEQ multiplex PCR; TCRdb keeps only in-frame clonotypes and omits some of them. The sample has under 2.5 million clones, about 90% seen once. The specimen sequenced was naive CD4+ T cells from PBMCs. These receptors all stem from a man between 18 and 29 years old in good health. Some clones in this sample may be carry-over from other donors' samples. Both conserved end residues are part of each CDR3. D genes are given only for firm matches. The listing skips clone size in some rows; elsewhere it reads once, few, many or a size class.

.	TRBV30	TRBJ1-2	.	CAWSFTGTYGYTF	TGTGCCTGGAGTTTTACAGGGACCTATGGCTACACCTTC
.	TRBV2	TRBJ2-5	.	CASSPGTSQETQYF	TGTGCCAGCAGTCCAGGGACTTCCCAAGAGACCCAGTACTTC
.	TRBV7-3	TRBJ2-3	.	CASSYLRGDTQYF	TGTGCCAGCAGTTATCTCCGGGGGGATACGCAGTATTTT
.	TRBV30	TRBJ1-5	few	CAWGTDSNQPQHF	TGTGCCTGGGGGACGGATTCCAATCAGCCCCAGCATTTT
TRBD2	TRBV29-1	TRBJ2-1	.	CSGQRELDNEQFF	TGCAGCGGTCAGCGGGAGCTGGACAATGAGCAGTTCTTC
.	TRBV27	TRBJ2-3	.	CASSEGDTQYF	TGTGCCAGCAGCGAGGGGGATACGCAGTATTTT
.	TRBV27	TRBJ1-3	.	CASSVRTIYF	TGTGCCAGCAGCGTACGGACCATATATTTT
.	TRBV5-1	TRBJ2-1	.	CASSSLPPDSANEQFF	TGCGCCAGCAGCTCCCTACCTCCCGACAGTGCCAATGAGCAGTTCTTC
TRBD2	TRBV28	TRBJ2-1	.	CASRDSGKKDEQFF	TGTGCCAGCAGAGATAGCGGGAAAAAGGATGAGCAGTTCTTC
.	TRBV5-4	TRBJ1-5	.	CASSFGGVGSNQPQHF	TGTGCCAGCAGCTTTGGAGGGGTTGGTAGCAATCAGCCCCAGCATTTT
TRBD2	TRBV28	TRBJ2-2	.	CASSPAGTSGNTGELFF	TGTGCCAGCAGTCCCGCCGGGACTAGCGGGAACACCGGGGAGCTGTTTTTT
TRBD2	TRBV11-2	TRBJ2-7	.	CASSSRGLAGPRSYEQYF	TGTGCCAGCAGCTCAAGAGGACTAGCGGGGCCCCGGTCCTACGAGCAGTACTTC
.	TRBV5-6	TRBJ2-5	.	CASSLTGRETQYF	TGTGCCAGCAGCTTGACAGGGCGGGAGACCCAGTACTTC
TRBD1	TRBV28	TRBJ1-5	.	CASSLSTGGRNQPQHF	TGTGCCAGCAGTTTATCAACAGGGGGACGCAATCAGCCCCAGCATTTT
.	TRBV28	TRBJ1-4	once	CASSTGPSPSKRF	TGTGCCAGCAGTACTGGGCCATCCCCTTCCAAGCGCTTT
TRBD1	TRBV7-9	TRBJ2-7	.	CASSFVQGLGYEQYF	TGTGCCAGCAGCTTTGTACAGGGGTTAGGCTACGAGCAGTACTTC
.	TRBV2	TRBJ1-2	.	CASSERGPQENGYTF	TGTGCCAGCAGTGAACGAGGTCCTCAGGAGAATGGCTACACCTTC
.	TRBV5-4	TRBJ1-1	.	CASSLDPNTEAFF	TGTGCCAGCAGCTTGGACCCTAACACTGAAGCTTTCTTT
TRBD2	TRBV7-2	TRBJ2-3	.	CASSRFSGTTDTQYF	TGTGCCAGCAGCAGATTTAGCGGGACCACAGATACGCAGTATTTT
.	TRBV11-2	TRBJ2-3	.	CASSLNTDTQYF	TGTGCCAGCAGCCTGAACACAGATACGCAGTATTTT
TRBD1	TRBV9	TRBJ1-3	.	CASSATGAGNTIYF	TGTGCCAGCAGCGCAACAGGGGCAGGAAACACCATATATTTT
.	TRBV6-4	TRBJ1-1	.	CASSEEVGTGAFF	TGTGCCAGCAGTGAAGAGGTAGGAACGGGGGCTTTCTTT
.	TRBV2	TRBJ2-5	.	CASGEETQYF	TGTGCCAGCGGGGAAGAGACCCAGTACTTC
.	TRBV13	TRBJ1-5	few	CASLSNQPQHF	TGTGCCAGTTTGAGCAATCAGCCCCAGCATTTT
.	TRBV5-1	TRBJ2-5	.	CASSFGEQETQYF	TGCGCCAGCAGCTTCGGGGAACAAGAGACCCAGTACTTC
.	TRBV27	TRBJ2-6	.	CASSSNRRQEGANVLTF	TGTGCCAGCAGTTCCAACAGGCGTCAAGAAGGGGCCAACGTCCTGACTTTC
.	TRBV30	TRBJ2-4	.	CACKGEESKNIQYF	TGTGCCTGCAAGGGGGAGGAATCCAAAAACATTCAGTACTTC
TRBD1	TRBV5-1	TRBJ1-1	.	CASSFAGTGNTEAFF	TGCGCCAGCAGCTTCGCCGGGACAGGTAACACTGAAGCTTTCTTT
.	TRBV5-1	TRBJ2-7	once	CASSLPGIDEQYF	TGCGCCAGCAGCTTGCCGGGAATCGACGAGCAGTACTTC
TRBD2	TRBV11-2	TRBJ2-7	.	CASSFGLAGYEQYF	TGTGCCAGCAGCTTCGGACTAGCTGGGTACGAGCAGTACTTC
.	TRBV7-2	TRBJ1-5	.	CASSLVARNQPQHF	TGTGCCAGCAGCTTAGTCGCCCGCAATCAGCCCCAGCATTTT
.	TRBV5-1	TRBJ2-3	.	CASSPEPRQGTDTQYF	TGCGCCAGCAGCCCCGAGCCAAGACAGGGCACAGATACGCAGTATTTT
.	TRBV5-1	TRBJ2-3	.	CASSLGPRQGTDTQYF	TGCGCCAGCAGCTTGGGACCGCGCCAAGGCACAGATACGCAGTATTTT
.	TRBV29-1	TRBJ2-2	.	CSVEDLASHPGELFF	TGCAGCGTTGAAGACCTAGCGAGCCACCCCGGGGAGCTGTTTTTT
.	TRBV28	TRBJ1-1	.	CASSPSLRNTEAFF	TGTGCCAGCAGCCCCTCCCTTCGGAACACTGAAGCTTTCTTT
.	TRBV7-2	TRBJ2-5	.	CASSLNRVRGETQYF	TGTGCCAGCAGCCTCAACAGGGTGAGGGGGGAGACCCAGTACTTC
.	TRBV5-4	TRBJ2-5	.	CASSPPFGGQETQYF	TGTGCCAGCAGCCCCCCCTTTGGGGGCCAAGAGACCCAGTACTTC
.	TRBV7-6	TRBJ1-3	.	CASSLLGGAGNTIYF	TGTGCCAGCAGCTTATTAGGGGGGGCAGGAAACACCATATATTTT
.	TRBV27	TRBJ1-1	.	CASNLRAPFSNTEAFF	TGTGCCAGCAACCTCCGGGCCCCCTTTTCGAACACTGAAGCTTTCTTT
TRBD1	TRBV5-1	TRBJ1-1	once	CASSLNRGLFMNTEAFF	TGCGCCAGCAGCTTGAACAGGGGCTTATTCATGAACACTGAAGCTTTCTTT
.	TRBV4-1	TRBJ2-6	.	CASSQVSLSGWSGANVLTF	TGCGCCAGCAGCCAAGTAAGTCTCTCAGGGTGGTCTGGGGCCAACGTCCTGACTTTC
.	TRBV9	TRBJ2-7	.	CASSVGQGSPYEQYF	TGTGCCAGCAGCGTAGGTCAGGGGAGTCCCTACGAGCAGTACTTC
.	TRBV7-3	TRBJ2-3	.	CASSLLGSPTDTQYF	TGTGCCAGCAGCTTACTGGGGAGCCCCACAGATACGCAGTATTTT
TRBD2	TRBV5-4	TRBJ2-1	.	CASMLAGGRYEQFF	TGTGCCAGCATGCTAGCGGGAGGACGTTATGAGCAGTTCTTC
.	TRBV19	TRBJ2-7	.	CASSRREGYEQYF	TGTGCCAGTAGTAGAAGAGAAGGCTACGAGCAGTACTTC
TRBD1	TRBV16	TRBJ1-4	.	CASSQTGTGGEKLFF	TGTGCCAGCAGCCAGACCGGGACAGGAGGCGAAAAACTGTTTTTT
.	TRBV6-5	TRBJ1-5	few	CASSFAPNQPQHF	TGTGCCAGCAGTTTTGCCCCAAATCAGCCCCAGCATTTT
TRBD1	TRBV11-2	TRBJ2-7	.	CASSLGTGGIGYEQYF	TGTGCCAGCAGCTTAGGGACAGGGGGCATCGGCTACGAGCAGTACTTC